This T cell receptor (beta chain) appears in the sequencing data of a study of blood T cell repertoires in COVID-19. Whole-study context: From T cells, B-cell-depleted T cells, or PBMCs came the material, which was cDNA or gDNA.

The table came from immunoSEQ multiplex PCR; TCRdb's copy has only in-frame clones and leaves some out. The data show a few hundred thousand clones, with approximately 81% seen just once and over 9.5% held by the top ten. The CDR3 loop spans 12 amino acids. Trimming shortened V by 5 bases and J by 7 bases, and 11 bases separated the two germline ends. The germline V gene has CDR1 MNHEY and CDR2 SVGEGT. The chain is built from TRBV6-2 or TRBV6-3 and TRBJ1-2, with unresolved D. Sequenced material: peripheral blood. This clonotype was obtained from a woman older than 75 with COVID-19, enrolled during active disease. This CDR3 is CASSVPWAGYTF. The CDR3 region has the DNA TGTGCCAGCAGTGTACCTTGGGCTGGCTACACCTTC.